The 2 T cell receptor beta chains listed next were all sequenced from one sample in a study of control samples from healthy donors and cancer patients. Profiling relied on immunoSEQ multiplex PCR, and the TCRdb table lists in-frame clones only, not all of them. Of over 100,000 clones in the sample, 80% to 95% were seen once. What was sequenced was blood. All receptors come from a man aged 18 to 29 in good health.

V is TRBV6-5 and J is TRBJ1-6; no clear D gene. CDR1 is MNHEY, CDR2 SVGAGI, per germline. Trimming took off 8 bases at V and 5 bases at J, with 13 bases between the two ends. This CDR3 has 14 amino acids. CDR3 sequence: CASGGIGNNSPLHF. CDR3 nucleotide sequence: TGTGCCAGCGGAGGGATTGGCAATAATTCACCCCTCCACTTT.

The chain links TRBV5-1 to TRBJ1-1; possible D gene TRBD1, 6 bases. V was shortened by 2 bases and J by 5 bases, with 16 bases between the two germline ends. Germline V gives CDR1 SGHRS, CDR2 YFSETQ. The CDR3 is 15 residues long. The CDR3 loop reads CASSFIGGRGTEAFF. For the CDR3, the DNA is TGCGCCAGCAGCTTCATAGGGGGGCGAGGGACTGAAGCTTTCTTT.